This TCR beta chain originates from a study of T cell repertoires in cytomegalovirus infection. This clonotype was picked up a small number of times. What it recognizes is unknown. TCRdb re-called the reads through MiXCR, storing one row per CDR3 protein. The sample shows about 27,000 distinct CDR3 sequences, around 19% of them seen only once. The germline CDR1 and CDR2 sequences are SGHAT and FQNNGV. Trimming removed 1 base at V and 5 bases at J, with 12 bases between. This CDR3 is 14 amino acids long. The TCR was taken from a human donor in good health (CMV status not recorded). Some clones in this sample may be carry-over from other donors' samples. The chain joins TRBV11-2 to TRBJ2-7, with D perhaps being TRBD1 or TRBD2 (6 bases each). The source material was CD8+ T cells from cultured PBMCs, sampled from culture after CMV antigen stimulation. CDR3 in amino acids: CASSLVGGLDEQYF. CDR3 DNA: TGTGCCAGCAGCTTAGTTGGGGGGCTGGACGAGCAGTACTTC. Combining the CDR3 with reference TRBV11-2 and TRBJ2-7 gives the whole variable domain EAGVAQSPRYKIIEKRQSVAFWCNPISGHATLYWYQQILGQGPKLLIQFQNNGVVDDSQLPKDRFSAERLKGVDSTLKIQPAKLEDSAVYLCASSLVGGLDEQYFGPGTRLTVT.